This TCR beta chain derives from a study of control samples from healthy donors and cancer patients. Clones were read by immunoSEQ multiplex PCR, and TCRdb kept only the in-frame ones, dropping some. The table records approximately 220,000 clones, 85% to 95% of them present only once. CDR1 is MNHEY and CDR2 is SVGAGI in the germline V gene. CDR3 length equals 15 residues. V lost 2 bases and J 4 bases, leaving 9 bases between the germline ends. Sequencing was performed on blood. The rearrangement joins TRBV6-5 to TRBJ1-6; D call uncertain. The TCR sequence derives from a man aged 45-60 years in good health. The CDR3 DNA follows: TGTGCCAGCAGTTACCGAAAAGATTATAATTCACCCCTCCACTTT. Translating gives CASSYRKDYNSPLHF.